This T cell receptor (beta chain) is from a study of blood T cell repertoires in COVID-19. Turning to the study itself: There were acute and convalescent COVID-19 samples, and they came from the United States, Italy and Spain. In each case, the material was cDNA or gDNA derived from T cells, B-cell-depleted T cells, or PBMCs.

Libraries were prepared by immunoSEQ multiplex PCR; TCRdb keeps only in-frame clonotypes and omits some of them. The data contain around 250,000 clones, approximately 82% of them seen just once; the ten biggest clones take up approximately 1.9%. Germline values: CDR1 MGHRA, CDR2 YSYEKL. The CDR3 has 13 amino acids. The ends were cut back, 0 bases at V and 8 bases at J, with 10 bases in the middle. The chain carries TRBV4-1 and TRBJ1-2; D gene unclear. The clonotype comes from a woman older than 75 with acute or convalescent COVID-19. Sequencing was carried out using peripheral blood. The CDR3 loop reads CASSQDLRSGYTF. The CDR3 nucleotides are TGCGCCAGCAGCCAAGATTTGCGGAGCGGCTACACCTTC.